The present entry profiles one T cell receptor (beta chain) with its context. The antigen remains undetermined. The PCR ran on 60 Vbeta and 13 Jbeta primers. Clones were sequenced by immunoSEQ multiplex PCR, and TCRdb holds only the in-frame ones, with some missing. The sample carries roughly 150,000 clones, roughly 10% recorded once. The data were obtained in a study of cytomegalovirus exposure and HLA in healthy donors. Broader study findings: The study put some 150 TCR beta chains on its list as cytomegalovirus-associated. What TCR beta sequences reportedly achieved was accurate prediction of HLA-A and HLA-B alleles in most subjects.

This clonotype was obtained from a male donor in good health and CMV-seronegative. The sequencing sample was made of PBMCs.

CDR3 in amino acids: CASSLAFLGEASGGLEQYF. Written as DNA, the CDR3 is TGTGCCAGCAGCTTAGCGTTTCTGGGGGAGGCTAGCGGGGGGTTGGAGCAGTACTTC. The rearrangement uses TRBV7-2 and TRBJ2-7; TRBD2 matches 11 bases. The CDR3 totals 19 residues. The trim removed 0 bases at V and 7 bases at J, leaving 17 bases unmatched. CDR1 is SGHTA and CDR2 is FQGNSA in the germline V gene.